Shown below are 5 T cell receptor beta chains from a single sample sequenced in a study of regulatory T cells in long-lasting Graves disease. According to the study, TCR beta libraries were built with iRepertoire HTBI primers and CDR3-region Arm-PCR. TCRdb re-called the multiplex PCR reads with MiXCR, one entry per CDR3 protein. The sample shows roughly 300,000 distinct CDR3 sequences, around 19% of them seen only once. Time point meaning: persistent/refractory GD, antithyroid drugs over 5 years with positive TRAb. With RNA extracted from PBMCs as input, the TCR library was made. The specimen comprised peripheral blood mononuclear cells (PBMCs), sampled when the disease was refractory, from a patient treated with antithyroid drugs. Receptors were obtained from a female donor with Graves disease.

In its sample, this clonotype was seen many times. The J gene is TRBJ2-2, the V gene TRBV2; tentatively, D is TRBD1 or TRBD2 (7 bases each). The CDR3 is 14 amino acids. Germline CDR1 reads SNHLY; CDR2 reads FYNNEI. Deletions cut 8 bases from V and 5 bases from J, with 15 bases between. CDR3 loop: CASGAGQMTGELFF. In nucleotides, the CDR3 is TGTGCCAGCGGAGCGGGACAGATGACCGGGGAGCTGTTTTTT. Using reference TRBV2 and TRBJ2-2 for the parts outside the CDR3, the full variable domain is EPEVTQTPSHQVTQMGQEVILRCVPISNHLYFYWYRQILGQKVEFLVSFYNNEISEKSEIFDDQFSVERPDGSNFTLKIRSTKLEDSAMYFCASGAGQMTGELFFGEGSRLTVL.

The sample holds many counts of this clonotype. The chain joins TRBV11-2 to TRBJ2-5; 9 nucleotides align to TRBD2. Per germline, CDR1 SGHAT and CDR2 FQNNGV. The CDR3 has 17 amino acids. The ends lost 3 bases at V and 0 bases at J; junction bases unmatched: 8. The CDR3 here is CASSFLAGNSYQETQYF. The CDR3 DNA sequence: TGTGCCAGCAGCTTTCTAGCGGGAAATTCTTACCAAGAGACCCAGTACTTC.

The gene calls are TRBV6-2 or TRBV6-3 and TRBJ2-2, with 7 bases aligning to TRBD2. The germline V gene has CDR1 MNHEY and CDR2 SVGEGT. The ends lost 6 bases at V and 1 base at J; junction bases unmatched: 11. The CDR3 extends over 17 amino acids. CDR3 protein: CASSLGSGTVNTGELFF. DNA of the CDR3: TGTGCCAGCAGCCTAGGCAGCGGGACGGTGAACACCGGGGAGCTGTTTTTT.

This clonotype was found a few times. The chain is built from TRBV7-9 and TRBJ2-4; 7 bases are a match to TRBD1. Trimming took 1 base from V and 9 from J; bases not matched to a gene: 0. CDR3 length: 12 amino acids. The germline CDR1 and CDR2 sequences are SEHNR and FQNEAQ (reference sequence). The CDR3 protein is CASSLGTGIQYF. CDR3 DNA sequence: TGTGCCAGCAGCTTAGGGACAGGCATTCAGTACTTC.

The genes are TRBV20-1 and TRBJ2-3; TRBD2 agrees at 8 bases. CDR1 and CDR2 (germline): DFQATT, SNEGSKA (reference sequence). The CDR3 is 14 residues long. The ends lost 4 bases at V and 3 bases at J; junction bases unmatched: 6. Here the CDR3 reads CSAKPSGYTDTQYF. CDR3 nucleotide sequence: TGCAGTGCTAAGCCTAGCGGGTATACAGATACGCAGTATTTT.